The clone carrying this T cell receptor (beta chain) has more than one count but fewer than ten. Its antigen is still unknown. The data originate from a study of T cell responses to AZD1222 COVID-19 vaccine. Profiled with immunoSEQ multiplex PCR; TCRdb holds only in-frame clones, not every one. In the table there are 100,000 to 150,000 clones, 80% to 95% of which are singletons. Points from the study as a whole: Spike-wide coverage was observed for vaccine-associated CD4 TCRs, with dominant responses at 160-218 and 743-854. Clonal diversity was possibly underestimated; the donors were predominantly white British and more often female.

Specimen: peripheral blood, collected on day 0 of MenACWY control vaccination. The TCR originated in an adult in good health.

Here the CDR3 reads CASSDRARETQYF. DNA for the CDR3: TGTGCCAGTAGTGACAGGGCTAGGGAGACCCAGTACTTC. The gene calls are TRBV19 and TRBJ2-5; 7 bases align to TRBD1. V shed 5 bases and J 5 bases; nucleotides not matched to a gene: 5. Per germline, CDR1 LNHDA and CDR2 SQIVND (reference sequence). The CDR3 runs to 13 residues.